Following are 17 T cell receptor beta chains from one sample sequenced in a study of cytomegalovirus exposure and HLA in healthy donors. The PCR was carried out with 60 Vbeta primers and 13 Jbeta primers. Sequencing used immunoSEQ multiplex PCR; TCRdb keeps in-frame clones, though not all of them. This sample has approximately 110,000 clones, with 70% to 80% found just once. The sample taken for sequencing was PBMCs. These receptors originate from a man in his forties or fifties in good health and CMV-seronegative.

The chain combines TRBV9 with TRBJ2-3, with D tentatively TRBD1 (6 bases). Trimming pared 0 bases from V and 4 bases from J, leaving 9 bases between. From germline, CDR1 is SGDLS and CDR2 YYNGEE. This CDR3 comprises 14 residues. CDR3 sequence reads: CASSVGGQADTQYF. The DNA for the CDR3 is TGTGCCAGCAGCGTAGGGGGGCAGGCAGATACGCAGTATTTT. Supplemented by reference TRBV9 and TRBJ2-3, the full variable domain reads DSGVTQTPKHLITATGQRVTLRCSPRSGDLSVYWYQQSLDQGLQFLIQYYNGEERAKGNILERFSAQQFPDLHSELNLSSLELGDSALYFCASSVGGQADTQYFGPGTRLTVL.

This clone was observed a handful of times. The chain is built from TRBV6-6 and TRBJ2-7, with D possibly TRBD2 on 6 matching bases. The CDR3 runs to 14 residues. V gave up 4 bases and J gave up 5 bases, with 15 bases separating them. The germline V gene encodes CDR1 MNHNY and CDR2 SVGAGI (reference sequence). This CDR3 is CASSSTMGGDEQYF. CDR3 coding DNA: TGTGCCAGCAGTTCCACTATGGGAGGAGACGAGCAGTACTTC.

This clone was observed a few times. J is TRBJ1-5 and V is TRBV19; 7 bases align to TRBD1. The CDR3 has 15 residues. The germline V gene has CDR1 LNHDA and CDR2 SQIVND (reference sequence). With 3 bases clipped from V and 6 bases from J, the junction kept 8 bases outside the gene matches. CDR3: CASSMEGAGVQPQHF. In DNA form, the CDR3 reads TGTGCCAGTAGTATGGAGGGGGCAGGGGTTCAGCCCCAGCATTTT.

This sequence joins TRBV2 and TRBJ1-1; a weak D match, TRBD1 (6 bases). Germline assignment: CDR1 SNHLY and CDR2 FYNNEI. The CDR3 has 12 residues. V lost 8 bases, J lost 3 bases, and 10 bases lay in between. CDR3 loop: CASAQGHTEAFF. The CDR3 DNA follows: TGTGCCAGCGCTCAGGGGCACACTGAAGCTTTCTTT. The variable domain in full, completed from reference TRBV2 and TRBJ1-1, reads EPEVTQTPSHQVTQMGQEVILRCVPISNHLYFYWYRQILGQKVEFLVSFYNNEISEKSEIFDDQFSVERPDGSNFTLKIRSTKLEDSAMYFCASAQGHTEAFFGQGTRLTVV.

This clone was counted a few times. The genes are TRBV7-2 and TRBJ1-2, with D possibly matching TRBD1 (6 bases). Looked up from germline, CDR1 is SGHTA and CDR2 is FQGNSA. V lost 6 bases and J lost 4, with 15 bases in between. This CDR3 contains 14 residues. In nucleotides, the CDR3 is TGTGCCAGCAGACCCGATCAGGGGACCTATGGCTACACCTTC. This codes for CASRPDQGTYGYTF.

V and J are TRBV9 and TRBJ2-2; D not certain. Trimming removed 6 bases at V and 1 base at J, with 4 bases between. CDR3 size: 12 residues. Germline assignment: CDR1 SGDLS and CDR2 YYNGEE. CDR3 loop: CASNKNTGELFF. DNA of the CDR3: TGTGCCAGCAATAAGAACACCGGGGAGCTGTTTTTT.

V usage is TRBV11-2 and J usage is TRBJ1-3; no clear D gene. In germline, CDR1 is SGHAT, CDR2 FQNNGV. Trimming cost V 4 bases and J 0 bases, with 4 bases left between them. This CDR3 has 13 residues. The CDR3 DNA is TGTGCCAGCAGCTCTAGCTCTGGAAACACCATATATTTT. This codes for CASSSSSGNTIYF.

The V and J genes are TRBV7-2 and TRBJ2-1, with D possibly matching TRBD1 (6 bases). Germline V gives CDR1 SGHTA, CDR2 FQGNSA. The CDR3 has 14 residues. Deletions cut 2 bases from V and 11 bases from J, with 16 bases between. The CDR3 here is CASSLRGFIVKQFF. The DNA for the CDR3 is TGTGCCAGCAGCTTAAGGGGGTTTATAGTGAAGCAGTTCTTC.

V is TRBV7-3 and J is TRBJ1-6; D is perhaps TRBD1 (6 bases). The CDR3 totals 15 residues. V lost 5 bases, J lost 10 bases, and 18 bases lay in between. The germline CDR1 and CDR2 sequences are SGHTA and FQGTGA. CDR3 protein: CASSQNAGERSPLHF. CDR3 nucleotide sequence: TGTGCCAGCAGCCAGAACGCAGGGGAGAGATCACCCCTCCACTTT.

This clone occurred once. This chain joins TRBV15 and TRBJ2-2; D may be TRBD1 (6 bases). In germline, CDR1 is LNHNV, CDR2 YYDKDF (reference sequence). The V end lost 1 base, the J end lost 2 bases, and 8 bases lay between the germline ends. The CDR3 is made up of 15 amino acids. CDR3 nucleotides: TGTGCCACCAGCAGAGGGACAGTAAACACCGGGGAGCTGTTTTTT. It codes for CATSRGTVNTGELFF.

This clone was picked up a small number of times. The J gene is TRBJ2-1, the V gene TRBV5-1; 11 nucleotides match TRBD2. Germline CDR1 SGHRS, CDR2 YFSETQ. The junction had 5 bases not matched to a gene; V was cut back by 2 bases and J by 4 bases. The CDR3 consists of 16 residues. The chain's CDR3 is CASSLTSGGGYNEQFF. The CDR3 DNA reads TGCGCCAGCAGCTTAACTAGCGGGGGTGGTTACAATGAGCAGTTCTTC.

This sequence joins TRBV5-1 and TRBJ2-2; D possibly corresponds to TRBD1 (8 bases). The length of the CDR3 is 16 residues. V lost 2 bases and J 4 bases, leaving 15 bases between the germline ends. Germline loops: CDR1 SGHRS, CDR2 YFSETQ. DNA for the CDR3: TGCGCCAGCAGCTTACAGGGGGGGTATGGCACCGGGGAGCTGTTTTTT. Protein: CASSLQGGYGTGELFF.

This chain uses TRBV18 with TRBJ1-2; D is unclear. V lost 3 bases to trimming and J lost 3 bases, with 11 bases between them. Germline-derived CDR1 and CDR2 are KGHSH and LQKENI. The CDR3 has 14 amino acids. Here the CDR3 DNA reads TGTGCCAGCTCACCCTCCGGCGGGGACTATGGCTACACCTTC. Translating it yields CASSPSGGDYGYTF.

CDR3 nucleotide sequence: TGTGCCAGCAGGGGACAGGACGGTGGGGCCAACGTCCTGACTTTC. Its protein is CASRGQDGGANVLTF. The gene calls are TRBV6-1 and TRBJ2-6; 8 bases are a match to TRBD1. The length of the CDR3 is 15 residues. CDR1 is MNHNS and CDR2 is SASEGT in the germline V gene. The V gene end was trimmed by 6 bases and the J gene end by 3 bases; junction bases not matched to a gene: 4.

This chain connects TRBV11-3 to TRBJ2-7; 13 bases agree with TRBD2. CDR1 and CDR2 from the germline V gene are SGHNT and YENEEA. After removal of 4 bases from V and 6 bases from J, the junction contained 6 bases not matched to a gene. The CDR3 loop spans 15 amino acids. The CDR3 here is CASSYGTSGAGEQYF. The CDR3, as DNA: TGTGCCAGCAGCTACGGGACTAGCGGGGCCGGCGAGCAGTACTTC.

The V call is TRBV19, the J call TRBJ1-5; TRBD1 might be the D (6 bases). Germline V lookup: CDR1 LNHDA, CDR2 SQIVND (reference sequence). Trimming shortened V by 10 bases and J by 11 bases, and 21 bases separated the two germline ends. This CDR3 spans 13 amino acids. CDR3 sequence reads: CATEVGAYGAQHF. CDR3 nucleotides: TGTGCCACCGAGGTGGGGGCCTACGGGGCCCAGCATTTT.

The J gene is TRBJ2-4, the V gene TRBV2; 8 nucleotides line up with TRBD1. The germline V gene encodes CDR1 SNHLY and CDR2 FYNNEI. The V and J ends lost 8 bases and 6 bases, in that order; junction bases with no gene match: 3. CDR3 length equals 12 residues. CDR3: CASGTGGNIQYF. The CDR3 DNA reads TGTGCCAGCGGGACAGGTGGAAACATTCAGTACTTC.